A selection of T cell receptor beta chains follows, all from one sample in a study of human T cells and chemical hapten exposure. TCRdb re-called the RACE reads with MiXCR, one entry per CDR3 protein. The table includes 85,000 to 100,000 distinct CDR3 sequences, 25% to 30% detected once. The source was whole blood, collected in connection with sensitization to the hapten diphenylcyclopropenone (DPC). The receptors derive from a man aged 35-49 years with alopecia areata. Some clones in this sample may be carry-over from other donors' samples. Each CDR3 is given with its conserved first and last residue. The D gene is left open where the match is weak. The listing skips clone size in some rows; elsewhere it reads once, few, many or a size class.

d_gene	len	v_gene	j_gene	abundance	CDR3nt	CDR3aa
TRBD2	16	TRBV28	TRBJ2-1	few	TGTGCCAGCAGTTTCCCGGGGACTAGCGGGGGCAATGAGCAGTTCTTC	CASSFPGTSGGNEQFF
-	14	TRBV6-2/TRBV6-3	TRBJ2-1	-	TGTGCCAGCAGTTACTTGGACTGGTACAATGAGCAGTTCTTC	CASSYLDWYNEQFF
TRBD2	15	TRBV28	TRBJ2-3	few	TGTGCCAGCAGTGTAGCGGGAGTTGGCACAGATACGCAGTATTTT	CASSVAGVGTDTQYF
-	13	TRBV6-1	TRBJ1-1	few	TGTGCCAGCAGTGATAGTGATGGCAGGGGAGCTTTCTTT	CASSDSDGRGAFF
TRBD2	15	TRBV28	TRBJ2-7	many	TGTGCCAGCAGTCCTAACGGGAGGGGTTGGAACGAGCAGTACTTC	CASSPNGRGWNEQYF
TRBD2	18	TRBV14	TRBJ2-4	-	TGTGCCAGCAGCCAATCCACTAGCGGGACTTTATCCAAAAACATTCAGTACTTC	CASSQSTSGTLSKNIQYF
-	14	TRBV7-3	TRBJ1-2	-	TGTGCCAGCAGCTCGTTCACTCCCCATCATGGCTACACCTTC	CASSSFTPHHGYTF
-	16	TRBV6-2/TRBV6-3	TRBJ2-1	few	TGTGCCAGCAGTTACGGGTTTAGCGGATCCTACAATGAGCAGTTCTTC	CASSYGFSGSYNEQFF
TRBD1	17	TRBV28	TRBJ2-6	-	TGTGCCACCCTAGCAGGGGGCTTGGGGTCTGGGGCCAACGTCCTGACTTTC	CATLAGGLGSGANVLTF
-	14	TRBV4-2	TRBJ2-7	-	TGTGCCAGCAGCCCCGATAGGGGTTCGGGCGAGCAGTACTTC	CASSPDRGSGEQYF
-	12	TRBV20-1	TRBJ2-7	few	TGCAGTGCTAGAGGACAAACCTACGAGCAGTACTTC	CSARGQTYEQYF
-	15	TRBV3-1	TRBJ2-1	-	TGTGCCAGCAGCCAAGACGGGCAGGGCTACAATGAGCAGTTCTTC	CASSQDGQGYNEQFF
-	17	TRBV12-3/TRBV12-4	TRBJ2-3	few	TGTGCCAGCAGTCCCGGTCGAAGGGCCGGTAACACAGATACGCAGTATTTT	CASSPGRRAGNTDTQYF
-	14	TRBV6-6	TRBJ1-4	many	TGTGCCAGCAGTCTGCTATTCCGGGACACAAAACTGTTTTTT	CASSLLFRDTKLFF
TRBD1	15	TRBV6-2/TRBV6-3	TRBJ1-6	-	TGTGCCAGCAGTTTTTCCGGGACAGAGAATTCACCCCTCCACTTT	CASSFSGTENSPLHF
-	12	TRBV20-1	TRBJ1-1	many	TGCAGTGTCCCGGCGGACCACACTGAAGCTTTCTTT	CSVPADHTEAFF
-	14	TRBV5-4	TRBJ2-7	-	TGTGCCAGCAGCAGCGTTGTGGGTCTGAAGGAGCAGTACTTC	CASSSVVGLKEQYF
-	16	TRBV23-1	TRBJ2-1	-	TGCGCCAGCAGTCAATGGTCCAGCTGGTCCTACAATGAGCAGTTCTTC	CASSQWSSWSYNEQFF
-	14	TRBV20-1	TRBJ1-3	-	TGCAGTGCCCACAATCGGGGGTTCGGAAACACCATATATTTT	CSAHNRGFGNTIYF
TRBD2	15	TRBV6-6	TRBJ2-1	-	TGTGCCAGCAGCCAACTAGCGGGAGGACCCAATGAGCAGTTCTTC	CASSQLAGGPNEQFF
-	14	TRBV28	TRBJ2-1	-	TGTGCCAGCAGTTTATCGGGTCCCCACAATGAGCAGTTCTTC	CASSLSGPHNEQFF
TRBD2	16	TRBV12-3/TRBV12-4	TRBJ2-1	few	TGTGCCAGCAGCAGGGGACTAGCGGGAGGGGGTAATGAGCAGTTCTTC	CASSRGLAGGGNEQFF
TRBD2	16	TRBV7-3	TRBJ2-2	-	TGTGCCAGCAGCTTACGTGGTCTAGCGGGAGCCGGGGAGCTGTTTTTT	CASSLRGLAGAGELFF
TRBD1	14	TRBV12-3/TRBV12-4	TRBJ2-1	-	TGTGCCAGCAGAGCCGGGACAGAGAACAATGAGCAGTTCTTC	CASRAGTENNEQFF
-	14	TRBV9	TRBJ2-5	once	TGTGCCAGCAGCGTAGTGTCGACCCCGGAGACCCAGTACTTC	CASSVVSTPETQYF
-	14	TRBV20-1	TRBJ2-7	few	TGCAGTGCTAGTTGGCGTTCAAGCTCCTACGAGCAGTACTTC	CSASWRSSSYEQYF
-	16	TRBV7-9	TRBJ1-5	-	TGTGCCAGCAGCTCATCGGCCGTCTATAGCAATCAGCCCCAGCATTTT	CASSSSAVYSNQPQHF
-	15	TRBV6-5	TRBJ2-3	-	TGTGCCAGCAGTTACTCGAATCAGGGGATAGGTACGCAGTATTTT	CASSYSNQGIGTQYF
TRBD2	15	TRBV7-2	TRBJ2-5	-	TGTGCCAGCAGCTTAGTTAGCGGGGGCCAAGAGACCCAGTACTTC	CASSLVSGGQETQYF
TRBD2	17	TRBV12-3/TRBV12-4	TRBJ2-1	few	TGTGCCAGCAGTTTAGGACTAGCGGGAGGATTTATGGATGAGCAGTTCTTC	CASSLGLAGGFMDEQFF
TRBD2	16	TRBV6-5	TRBJ2-7	few	TGTGCCAGCAGAGGACTAGCGGGATCTTATGGCTACGAGCAGTACTTC	CASRGLAGSYGYEQYF
-	13	TRBV2	TRBJ2-1	-	TGTGCCAGCAGTTCCGTGGGGCTAAGTCAAGAGTTCTTC	CASSSVGLSQEFF